This T cell receptor (beta chain) was sequenced for a study of T cell repertoires in aging, cancer and after chemotherapy. Notes on the study in general: Rebound thymic output was suggested by rising median generation probability during chemotherapy in each cancer cohort.

With regard to this clonotype: The target antigen is unknown.

CDR1 is SEHNR and CDR2 is FQNEAQ in the germline V gene (reference sequence). After removal of 1 base from V and 4 bases from J, the junction contained 4 bases not matched to a gene. The CDR3 spans 15 residues. Rearranged V-D-J TRB sequences were amplified with a mixed TRB-A/B primer pool. Via MiXCR, TCRdb re-called the multiplex PCR reads, giving one row per CDR3 protein. Here the sample spans some 2,000 distinct CDR3 sequences, approximately 24% being singletons. Amplification of TCR beta used genomic DNA extracted from peripheral blood. Sequencing was carried out using blood. The rearrangement uses TRBV7-9 and TRBJ2-5; 9 nucleotides agree with TRBD1. This clonotype was sampled from a human donor with a solid tumor. The CDR3 DNA reads TGTGCCAGCAGCTTAGGGGGACAGGGAGGAGAGACCCAGTACTTC. Its protein product is CASSLGGQGGETQYF.